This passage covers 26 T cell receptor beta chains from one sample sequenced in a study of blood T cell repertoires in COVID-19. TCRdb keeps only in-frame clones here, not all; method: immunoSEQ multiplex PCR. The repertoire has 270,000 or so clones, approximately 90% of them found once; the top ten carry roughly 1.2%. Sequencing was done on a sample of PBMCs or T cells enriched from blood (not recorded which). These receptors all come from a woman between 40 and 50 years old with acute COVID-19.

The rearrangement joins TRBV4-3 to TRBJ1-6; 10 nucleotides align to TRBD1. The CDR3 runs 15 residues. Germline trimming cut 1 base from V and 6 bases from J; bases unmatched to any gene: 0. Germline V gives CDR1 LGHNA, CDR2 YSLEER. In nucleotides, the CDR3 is TGCGCCAGCAGCCAAGGGACAGGGGGTAATTCACCCCTCCACTTT. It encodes CASSQGTGGNSPLHF.

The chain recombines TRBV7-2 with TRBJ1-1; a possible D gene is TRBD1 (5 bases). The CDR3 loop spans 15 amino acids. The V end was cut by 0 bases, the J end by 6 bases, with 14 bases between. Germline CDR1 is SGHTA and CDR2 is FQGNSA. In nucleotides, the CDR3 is TGTGCCAGCAGCTTAGCTTTGGGCGGGACGGCTGAAGCTTTCTTT. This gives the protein CASSLALGGTAEAFF.

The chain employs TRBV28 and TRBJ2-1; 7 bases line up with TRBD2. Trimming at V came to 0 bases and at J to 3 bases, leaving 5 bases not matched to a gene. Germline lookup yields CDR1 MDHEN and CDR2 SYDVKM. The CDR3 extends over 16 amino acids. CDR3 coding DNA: TGTGCCAGCAGTTTATGGGCCGGGGGGATCTACAATGAGCAGTTCTTC. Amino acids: CASSLWAGGIYNEQFF.

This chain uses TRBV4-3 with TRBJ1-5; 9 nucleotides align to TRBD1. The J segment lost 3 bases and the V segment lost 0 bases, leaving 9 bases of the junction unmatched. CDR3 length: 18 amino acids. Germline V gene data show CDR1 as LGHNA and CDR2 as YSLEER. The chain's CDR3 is CASSQDVQQGAVNQPQHF. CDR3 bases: TGCGCCAGCAGCCAAGACGTACAACAGGGGGCCGTCAATCAGCCCCAGCATTTT.

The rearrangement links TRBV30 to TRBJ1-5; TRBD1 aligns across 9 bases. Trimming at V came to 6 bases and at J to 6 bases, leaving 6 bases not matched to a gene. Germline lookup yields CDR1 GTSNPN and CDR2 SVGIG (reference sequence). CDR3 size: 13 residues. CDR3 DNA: TGTGCCTGTACAGGGGGCGAAGGTCAGCCCCAGCATTTT. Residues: CACTGGEGQPQHF.

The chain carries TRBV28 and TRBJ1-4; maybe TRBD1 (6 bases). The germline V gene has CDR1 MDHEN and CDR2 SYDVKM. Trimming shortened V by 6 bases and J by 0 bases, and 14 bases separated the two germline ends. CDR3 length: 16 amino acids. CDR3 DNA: TGTGCCAGCAGAAATTATCAGGGGTCAACTAATGAAAAACTGTTTTTT. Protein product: CASRNYQGSTNEKLFF.

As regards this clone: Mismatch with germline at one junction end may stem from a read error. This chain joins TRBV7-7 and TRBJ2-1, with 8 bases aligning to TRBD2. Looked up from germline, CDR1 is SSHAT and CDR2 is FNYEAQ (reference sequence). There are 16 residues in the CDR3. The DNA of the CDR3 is TGTGCTAGCAGCTTAGCGCCGGGAGGGCCAAACAATGAGCAGTTCTTC. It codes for CASSLAPGGPNNEQFF.

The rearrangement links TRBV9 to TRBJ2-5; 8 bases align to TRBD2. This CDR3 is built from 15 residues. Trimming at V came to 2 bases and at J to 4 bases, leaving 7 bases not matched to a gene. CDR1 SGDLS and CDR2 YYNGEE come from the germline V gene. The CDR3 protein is CASSVTGTSGETQYF. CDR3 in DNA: TGTGCCAGCAGCGTCACCGGGACTAGTGGAGAGACCCAGTACTTC.

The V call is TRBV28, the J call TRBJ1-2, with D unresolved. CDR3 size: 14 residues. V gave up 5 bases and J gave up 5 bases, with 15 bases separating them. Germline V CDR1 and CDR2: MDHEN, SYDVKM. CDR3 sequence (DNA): TGTGCCAGCAGTCCTGGTGGGTTGGAGTATGGCTACACCTTC. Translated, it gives CASSPGGLEYGYTF.

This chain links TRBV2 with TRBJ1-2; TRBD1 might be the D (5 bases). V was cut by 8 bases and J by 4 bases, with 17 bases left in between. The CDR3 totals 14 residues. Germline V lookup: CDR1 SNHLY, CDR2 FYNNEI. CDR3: CASQRQPGGYGYTF. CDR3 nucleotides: TGTGCCAGCCAGAGACAGCCCGGCGGCTATGGCTACACCTTC.

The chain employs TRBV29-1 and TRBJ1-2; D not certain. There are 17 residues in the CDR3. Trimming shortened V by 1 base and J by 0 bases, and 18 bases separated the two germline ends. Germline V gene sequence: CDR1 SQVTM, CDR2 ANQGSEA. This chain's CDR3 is CSVEVPPGRTSNYGYTF. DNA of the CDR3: TGCAGCGTTGAAGTACCCCCCGGTCGAACCTCTAACTATGGCTACACCTTC.

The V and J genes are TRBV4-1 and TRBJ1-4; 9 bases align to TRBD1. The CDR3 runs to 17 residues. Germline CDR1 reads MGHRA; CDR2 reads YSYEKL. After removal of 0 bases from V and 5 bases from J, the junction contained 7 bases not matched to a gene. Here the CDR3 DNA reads TGCGCCAGCAGCCAAGATGAGGGGACAGGGAACAATGAAAAACTGTTTTTT. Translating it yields CASSQDEGTGNNEKLFF.

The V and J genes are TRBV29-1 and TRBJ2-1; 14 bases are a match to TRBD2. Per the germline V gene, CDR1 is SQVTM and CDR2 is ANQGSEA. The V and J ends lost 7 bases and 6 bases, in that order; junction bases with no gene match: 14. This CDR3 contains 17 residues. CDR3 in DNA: TGCAGCGGCCGACTAGCGGGAGGGCTTAGTTGGAGCAATGAGCAGTTCTTC. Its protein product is CSGRLAGGLSWSNEQFF.

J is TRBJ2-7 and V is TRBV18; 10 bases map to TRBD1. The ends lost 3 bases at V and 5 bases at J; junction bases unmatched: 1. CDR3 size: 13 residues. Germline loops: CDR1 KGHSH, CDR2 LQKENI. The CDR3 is CASSPGTGDEQYV. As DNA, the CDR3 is TGTGCCAGCTCACCTGGGACAGGGGACGAGCAGTACGTC.

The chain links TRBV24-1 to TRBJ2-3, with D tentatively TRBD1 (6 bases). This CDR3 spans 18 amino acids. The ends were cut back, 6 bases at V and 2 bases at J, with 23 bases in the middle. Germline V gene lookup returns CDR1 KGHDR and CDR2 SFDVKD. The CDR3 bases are TGTGCCACCAGTTCTATAATAGCCGGGCAGGGGCCCACAGATACGCAGTATTTT. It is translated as CATSSIIAGQGPTDTQYF.

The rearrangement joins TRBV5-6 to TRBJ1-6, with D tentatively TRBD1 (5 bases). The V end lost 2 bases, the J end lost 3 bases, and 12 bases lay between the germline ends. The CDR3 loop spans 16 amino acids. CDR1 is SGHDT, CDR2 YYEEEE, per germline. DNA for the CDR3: TGTGCCAGCAGCTTCTCGATCGACAGCTATAATTCACCCCTCCACTTT. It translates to CASSFSIDSYNSPLHF.

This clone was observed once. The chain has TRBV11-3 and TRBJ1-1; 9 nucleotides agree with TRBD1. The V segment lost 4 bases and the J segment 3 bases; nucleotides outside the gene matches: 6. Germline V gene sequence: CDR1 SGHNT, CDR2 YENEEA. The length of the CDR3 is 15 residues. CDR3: CASSSEGQGHTEAFF. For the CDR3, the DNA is TGTGCCAGCAGCTCTGAAGGACAGGGGCACACTGAAGCTTTCTTT.

The CDR3 DNA reads as TGTGCCAGCAGCCGGGAGGGCCGGCAGACCCAGTACTTC. Translation gives CASSREGRQTQYF. The chain is built from TRBV6-5 and TRBJ2-5; TRBD2 aligns across 8 bases. The CDR3 has 13 residues. Germline-derived CDR1 and CDR2 are MNHEY and SVGAGI. V lost 6 bases, J lost 6 bases, and 6 bases stayed unmatched.

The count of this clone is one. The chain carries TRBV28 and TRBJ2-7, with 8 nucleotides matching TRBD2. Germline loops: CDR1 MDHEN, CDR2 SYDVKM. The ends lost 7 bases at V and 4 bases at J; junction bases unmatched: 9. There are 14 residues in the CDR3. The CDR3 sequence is CASNTGTRGYEQYF. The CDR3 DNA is TGTGCCAGCAACACCGGGACTAGAGGGTACGAGCAGTACTTC.

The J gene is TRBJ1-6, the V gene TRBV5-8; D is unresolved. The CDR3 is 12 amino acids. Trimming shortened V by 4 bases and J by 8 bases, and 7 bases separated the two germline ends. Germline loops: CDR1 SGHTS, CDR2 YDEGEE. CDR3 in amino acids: CASSHNYSPLHF. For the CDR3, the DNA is TGTGCCAGCAGCCACAATTATTCACCCCTCCACTTT.

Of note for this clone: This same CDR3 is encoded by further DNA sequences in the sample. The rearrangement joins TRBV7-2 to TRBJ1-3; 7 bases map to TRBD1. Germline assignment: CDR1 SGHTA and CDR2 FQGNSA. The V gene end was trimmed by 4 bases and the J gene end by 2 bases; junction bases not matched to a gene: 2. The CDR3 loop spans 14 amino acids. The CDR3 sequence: CASSSQGAGNTIYF. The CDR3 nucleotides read TGTGCCAGCAGCTCTCAGGGGGCTGGAAACACCATATATTTT.

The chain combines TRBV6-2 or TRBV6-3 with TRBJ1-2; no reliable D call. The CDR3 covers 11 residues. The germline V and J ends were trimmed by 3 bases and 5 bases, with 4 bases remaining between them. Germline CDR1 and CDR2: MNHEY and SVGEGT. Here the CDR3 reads CASSYQYGYTF. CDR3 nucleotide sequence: TGTGCCAGCAGTTATCAGTATGGCTACACCTTC.

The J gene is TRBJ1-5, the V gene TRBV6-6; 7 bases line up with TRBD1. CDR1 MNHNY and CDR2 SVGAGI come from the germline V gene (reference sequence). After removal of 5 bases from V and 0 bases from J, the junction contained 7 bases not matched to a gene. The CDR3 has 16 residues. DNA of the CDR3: TGTGCCAGCAGTAAGCAATGGGACAGTAGCAATCAGCCCCAGCATTTT. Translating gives CASSKQWDSSNQPQHF.

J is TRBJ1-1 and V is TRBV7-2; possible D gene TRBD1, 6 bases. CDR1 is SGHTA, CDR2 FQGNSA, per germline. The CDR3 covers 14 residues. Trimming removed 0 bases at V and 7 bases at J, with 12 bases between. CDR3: CASSLAAGAFEAFF. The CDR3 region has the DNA TGTGCCAGCAGCTTAGCCGCAGGGGCCTTTGAAGCTTTCTTT.

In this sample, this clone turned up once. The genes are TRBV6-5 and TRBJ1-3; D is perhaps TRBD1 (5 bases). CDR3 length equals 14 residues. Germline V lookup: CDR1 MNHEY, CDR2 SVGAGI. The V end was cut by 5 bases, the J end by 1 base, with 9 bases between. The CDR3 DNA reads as TGTGCCAGCAGTCGGGGGGGTTCTGGAAACACCATATATTTT. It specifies CASSRGGSGNTIYF.

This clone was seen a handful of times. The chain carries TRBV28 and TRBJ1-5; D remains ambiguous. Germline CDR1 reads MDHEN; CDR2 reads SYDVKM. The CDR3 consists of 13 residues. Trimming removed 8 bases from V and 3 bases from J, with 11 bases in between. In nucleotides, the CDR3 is TGTGCCAGCCGAGGAACCTCCAATCAGCCCCAGCATTTT. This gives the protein CASRGTSNQPQHF.